These 18 T cell receptor beta chains share one sample of origin, sequenced in a study of blood T cell repertoires in COVID-19 (dated by TCRdb to between 2020 and 2021). The protocol used for the library was the immunoSEQ multiplex PCR assay. TCRdb carries this immuneACCESS record with in-frame sequences only. Its versions omit some clonotypes, under half of them owing to an unresolved V gene in the studies checked, with the rest unexplained. This sample is represented by 450,000 to 500,000 clones; 80% to 90% of them were singletons. The top ten clonotypes cover 3.2% of the sample. The source material was peripheral blood. The receptor set was obtained from a human donor in a cohort sampled during active COVID-19.

V gene TRBV19 combines with J gene TRBJ2-3, with 13 nucleotides matching TRBD2. Germline CDR1 reads LNHDA; CDR2 reads SQIVND (reference sequence). Trimming took 5 bases from V and 7 from J; bases not matched to a gene: 3. The CDR3 consists of 14 residues. For the CDR3, the DNA is TGTGCCAGTAGTTGGACTAGCGGGAGTTATACGCAGTATTTT. The encoded protein is CASSWTSGSYTQYF.

The genes are TRBV28 and TRBJ2-7; TRBD2 is a possible D gene (7 bases). CDR1 and CDR2 from the germline V gene are MDHEN and SYDVKM. Between the trimmed V and J ends, which lost 2 bases and 3 bases, there was a span of 14 bases. This CDR3 is built from 15 residues. The CDR3 bases are TGTGCCAGCAGTTTAGGAAAGGGGGGGGTCTACGAGCAGTACTTC. As protein: CASSLGKGGVYEQYF.

The chain combines TRBV23-1 with TRBJ1-2; D is undetermined. TRBV23-1 is an ORF; its function is uncertain. With 0 bases removed from V and 4 bases from J, the gap between germline ends came to 15 bases. This CDR3 has 16 amino acids. The DNA for the CDR3 is TGCGCCAGCAGTCAATCTTTCGGCCTAGATGGCTATGGCTACACCTTC. Its protein is CASSQSFGLDGYGYTF.

The J gene is TRBJ2-1, the V gene TRBV19; D gene ambiguous. The CDR3 runs 15 residues. Germline CDR1 reads LNHDA; CDR2 reads SQIVND (reference sequence). Between the trimmed V and J ends, which lost 4 bases and 0 bases, there was a span of 10 bases. This chain's CDR3 is CASSTGPSSYNEQFF. In DNA, the CDR3 is TGTGCCAGTAGTACTGGTCCTAGCTCCTACAATGAGCAGTTCTTC.

The genes are TRBV9 and TRBJ2-3, with 11 bases fitting TRBD2. CDR1 SGDLS and CDR2 YYNGEE come from the germline V gene. J lost 6 bases, V lost 3 bases, and 15 bases had no gene match. The CDR3 length is 18 residues. CDR3 sequence reads: CASSGAQTSGARSDTQYF. CDR3 nucleotides: TGTGCCAGCAGCGGGGCCCAGACTAGCGGGGCGAGATCTGATACGCAGTATTTT.

This chain uses TRBV7-2 with TRBJ2-7, with D unresolved. The CDR3 contains 15 residues. Germline loops: CDR1 SGHTA, CDR2 FQGNSA. V was shortened by 0 bases and J by 0 bases, with 9 bases between the two germline ends. CDR3 in amino acids: CASSLAGRNSYEQYF. CDR3 bases: TGTGCCAGCAGCTTAGCGGGCAGGAACTCCTACGAGCAGTACTTC.

The chain joins TRBV28 to TRBJ2-2, with D maybe TRBD2 (6 bases). Germline assignment: CDR1 MDHEN and CDR2 SYDVKM. V lost 8 bases and J 6 bases, leaving 16 bases between the germline ends. This CDR3 spans 14 amino acids. The CDR3 DNA is TGTGCCAGCCGCGGCTCGGGGGAATCCGGGGAGCTGTTTTTT. Its translation is CASRGSGESGELFF.

This sequence joins TRBV19 and TRBJ2-1; D remains unclear. Trimming pared 3 bases from V and 5 bases from J, leaving 8 bases between. This CDR3 spans 13 amino acids. Germline V gene sequence: CDR1 LNHDA, CDR2 SQIVND (reference sequence). For the CDR3, the DNA is TGTGCCAGTAGTATGAACAGAAACAATGAGCAGTTCTTC. This codes for CASSMNRNNEQFF.

The V and J genes are TRBV5-8 and TRBJ2-7, with 9 bases fitting TRBD1. CDR3 length: 15 amino acids. Per the germline V gene, CDR1 is SGHTS and CDR2 is YDEGEE. The junction had 11 bases not matched to a gene; V was cut back by 4 bases and J by 6 bases. This CDR3 is CASSQGTGPWSEQYF. The CDR3 DNA sequence: TGTGCCAGCAGCCAAGGGACAGGGCCTTGGTCCGAGCAGTACTTC.

This clone has only a few counts. The CDR3 DNA sequence: TGTGCCAGCAGCTTAGAGGACTGGAGCTCCTACAATGAGCAGTTCTTC. Protein sequence: CASSLEDWSSYNEQFF. The rearrangement joins TRBV7-2 to TRBJ2-1, with D possibly TRBD2 on 5 matching bases. Germline V gene sequence: CDR1 SGHTA, CDR2 FQGNSA. The CDR3 has 16 amino acids. Trimming removed 1 base from V and 0 bases from J, with 10 bases in between. Full variable domain (remainder filled in from reference TRBV7-2 and TRBJ2-1): GAGVSQSPSNKVTEKGKDVELRCDPISGHTALYWYRQSLGQGLEFLIYFQGNSAPDKSGLPSDRFSAERTGGSVSTLTIQRTQQEDSAVYLCASSLEDWSSYNEQFFGPGTRLTVL.

This chain joins TRBV7-2 and TRBJ2-2, with 8 nucleotides matching TRBD1. There are 16 residues in the CDR3. Germline CDR1 reads SGHTA; CDR2 reads FQGNSA. V gave up 5 bases and J gave up 2 bases; unmatched junction bases: 7. CDR3 nucleotide sequence: TGTGCCAGCAGCCTCCGGACAGGGCTAAACACCGGGGAGCTGTTTTTT. It yields the protein CASSLRTGLNTGELFF.

The rearrangement links TRBV19 to TRBJ2-1; TRBD2 aligns across 11 bases. Per germline, CDR1 LNHDA and CDR2 SQIVND (reference sequence). This CDR3 spans 17 amino acids. Trimming at V came to 3 bases and at J to 2 bases, leaving 6 bases not matched to a gene. The CDR3 protein is CASSIPTSGSPYNEQFF. In nucleotides, the CDR3 is TGTGCCAGTAGTATTCCAACTAGCGGGAGCCCCTACAATGAGCAGTTCTTC.

V gene TRBV27 combines with J gene TRBJ1-1; 7 bases map to TRBD1. V gave up 5 bases and J gave up 0 bases; unmatched junction bases: 3. This CDR3 is built from 14 residues. The germline gives CDR1 MNHEY, CDR2 SMNVEV (reference sequence). Here the CDR3 reads CASSIRGLNTEAFF. The CDR3 nucleotides are TGTGCCAGCAGTATAAGGGGGCTGAACACTGAAGCTTTCTTT.

The V and J genes are TRBV3-1 (or the pseudogene TRBV3-2) and TRBJ2-1; a possible D gene is TRBD1 (6 bases). Germline V gene sequence: CDR1 LGHDT, CDR2 YNNKEL (reference sequence). V shed 0 bases and J shed 5 bases, with 8 bases lying between them. The CDR3 runs 14 residues. The CDR3: CASSQDWTDNEQFF. For the CDR3, the DNA is TGTGCCAGCAGCCAAGATTGGACAGACAATGAGCAGTTCTTC.

The chain carries TRBV7-9 and TRBJ2-1; TRBD2 matches 7 bases. Germline trimming cut 5 bases from V and 5 bases from J; bases unmatched to any gene: 9. This CDR3 is 15 amino acids long. CDR1 and CDR2 from the germline V gene are SEHNR and FQNEAQ (reference sequence). CDR3 coding DNA: TGTGCCAGCAGCGCGCCCGGGGGGTCCCACAATGAGCAGTTCTTC. Protein product: CASSAPGGSHNEQFF.

The V call is TRBV20-1, the J call TRBJ2-3; 7 bases align to TRBD2. V lost 3 bases to trimming and J lost 3 bases; unmatched junction nucleotides: 12. The V gene's germline CDR1 is DFQATT and CDR2 SNEGSKA (reference sequence). CDR3 length equals 16 residues. This chain's CDR3 is CSASPPGGRVTDTQYF. As DNA, the CDR3 is TGCAGTGCTAGTCCCCCGGGCGGGAGAGTGACAGATACGCAGTATTTT.

V and J are TRBV6-5 and TRBJ2-1; TRBD2 matches 9 bases. Germline lookup yields CDR1 MNHEY and CDR2 SVGAGI. The CDR3 runs to 16 residues. The ends lost 2 bases at V and 7 bases at J; junction bases unmatched: 9. The chain's CDR3 is CASSYNPASGMNEQFF. DNA for the CDR3: TGTGCCAGCAGTTACAATCCGGCTAGCGGGATGAATGAGCAGTTCTTC.

This rearrangement joins TRBV5-5 to TRBJ1-3, with a weak D call TRBD1 (5 bases). The ends were cut back, 0 bases at V and 4 bases at J, with 8 bases in the middle. Germline V CDR1 and CDR2: SGHKS, YYEKEE (reference sequence). CDR3 length: 14 amino acids. The CDR3 DNA follows: TGTGCCAGCAGCTTGGAAGGGGTAGGAAACACCATATATTTT. Translated, it gives CASSLEGVGNTIYF.